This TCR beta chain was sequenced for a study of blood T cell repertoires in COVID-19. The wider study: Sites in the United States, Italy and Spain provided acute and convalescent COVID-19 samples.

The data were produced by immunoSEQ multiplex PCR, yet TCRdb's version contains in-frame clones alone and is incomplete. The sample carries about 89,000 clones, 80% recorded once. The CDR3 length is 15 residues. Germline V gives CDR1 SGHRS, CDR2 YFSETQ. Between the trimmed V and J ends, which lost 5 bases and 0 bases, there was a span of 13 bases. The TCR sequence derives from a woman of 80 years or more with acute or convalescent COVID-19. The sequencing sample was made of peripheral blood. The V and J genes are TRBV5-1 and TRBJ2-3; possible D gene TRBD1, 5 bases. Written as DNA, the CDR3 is TGCGCCAGCAGTTATGGGGCATTAAGCACAGATACGCAGTATTTT. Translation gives CASSYGALSTDTQYF.